This T cell receptor (beta chain) originates from a study of T cell repertoires in cytomegalovirus infection. Study background: CMV infection and matching HLA type were both indicated by public TCR beta signatures.

Concerning this clonotype itself: The antigen remains unidentified.

One entry per CDR3 protein results from TCRdb running MiXCR on the reads. The data hold approximately 500,000 distinct CDR3 sequences, with approximately 15% observed a single time. The germline gives CDR1 SGDLS, CDR2 YYNGEE. This CDR3 spans 11 amino acids. V lost 4 bases and J lost 14, with 15 bases in between. General observations from the study: HLA-C-restricted CMV-specific TCR beta clonotypes prevailed in the ex vivo response. Based on cumulative public TCR beta family frequency, carriers of CMV plus the relevant HLA were identified.

Sequenced: CD8+ T cells from PBMCs. This sequence joins TRBV9 and TRBJ1-2; D is undetermined. The clonotype was recovered from a human donor in good health (CMV status not recorded). Some clones in this sample may be carry-over from other donors' samples. CDR3 nucleotide sequence: TGTGCCAGCAGCACCCCTCCGGGTTGTACCTTC. Encoded protein: CASSTPPGCTF.